The next 28 T cell receptor beta chains were all read from a single sample in a study of cytomegalovirus exposure and HLA in healthy donors. PCR involved 60 Vbeta and 13 Jbeta primers. Here immunoSEQ multiplex PCR was the method, and the copy in TCRdb shows in-frame clones only, minus some. The sample includes about 62,000 clones, about 77% of them seen just once. The material sequenced was PBMCs. The receptors were gathered from a woman aged 30 to 39 in good health and CMV-seronegative.

This clone was detected only a few times. The gene calls are TRBV27 and TRBJ2-7; TRBD1 agrees at 10 bases. The CDR3 extends over 15 amino acids. CDR1 is MNHEY and CDR2 is SMNVEV in the germline V gene (reference sequence). The J segment lost 2 bases and the V segment lost 3 bases, leaving 4 bases of the junction unmatched. The CDR3 region has the DNA TGTGCCAGCAGTTTGGGACAGGGGTCCGCCTACGAGCAGTACGTC. Amino acid sequence: CASSLGQGSAYEQYV.

The chain is built from TRBV14 and TRBJ2-3, with 9 bases aligning to TRBD2. The J segment lost 3 bases and the V segment lost 4 bases, leaving 11 bases of the junction unmatched. Germline-derived CDR1 and CDR2 are SGHDN and FVKESK. The CDR3 is 17 amino acids. CDR3: CASSPLAGGRLTDTQYF. The CDR3 bases are TGTGCCAGCAGCCCACTAGCGGGCGGGAGGTTGACAGATACGCAGTATTTT.

This chain connects TRBV6-1 to TRBJ1-1; unclear D gene. The germline gives CDR1 MNHNS, CDR2 SASEGT. V was trimmed by 5 bases and J by 10 bases, leaving 17 bases between them. This CDR3 contains 13 residues. The CDR3 loop reads CASSPGLFRGAFF. CDR3 nucleotides: TGTGCCAGCAGTCCGGGCCTCTTCCGGGGAGCTTTCTTT.

This clone has more than one count but fewer than ten. The chain couples TRBV10-3 to TRBJ2-7, with TRBD2 identical over 11 bases. V was pared by 6 bases and J by 5 bases, with 3 bases of the junction left unmatched. This CDR3 comprises 13 residues. Germline V gene sequence: CDR1 ENHRY, CDR2 SYGVKD. DNA for the CDR3: TGTGCCATCAGAACTAGCGGGAGCGACGAGCAGTACTTC. Its protein product is CAIRTSGSDEQYF.

In its sample, this clone was seen a few times. The CDR3 DNA sequence: TGTGCCAGCAGTTCGAGTAACTATCTGGACACCATATATTTT. It translates to CASSSSNYLDTIYF. The V call is TRBV27, the J call TRBJ1-3; D is ambiguous. The CDR3 runs 14 residues. V dropped 4 bases and J dropped 8 bases, with 15 bases sitting between them. CDR1 is MNHEY and CDR2 is SMNVEV in the germline V gene (reference sequence).

This chain uses TRBV25-1 with TRBJ1-2; D remains unclear. Germline CDR1 and CDR2: MGHDK and SYGVNS. V was cut by 3 bases and J by 4 bases, with 12 bases left in between. This CDR3 spans 14 amino acids. The CDR3 region has the DNA TGTGCCAGCAGTGACTCTCGGAGGTTCTATGGCTACACCTTC. Translation gives CASSDSRRFYGYTF.

The chain carries TRBV7-9 and TRBJ1-1; D is ambiguous. Trimming removed 5 bases at V and 7 bases at J, with 11 bases between. Germline V CDR1 and CDR2: SEHNR, FQNEAQ (reference sequence). There are 12 residues in the CDR3. For the CDR3, the DNA is TGTGCCAGCAGCCCCAATGAGGGTGAAGCTTTCTTT. Translating gives CASSPNEGEAFF.

The chain couples TRBV6-6 to TRBJ1-4; maybe TRBD1 (5 bases). Deletions cut 6 bases from V and 4 bases from J, with 18 bases between. The CDR3 extends over 16 amino acids. Germline CDR1 is MNHNY and CDR2 is SVGAGI (reference sequence). For the CDR3, the DNA is TGTGCCAGCAGCGGACCTGGGGCACCTCTTAATGAAAAACTGTTTTTT. This translates into CASSGPGAPLNEKLFF.

V is TRBV7-2 and J is TRBJ1-5; D gene unclear. Germline assignment: CDR1 SGHTA and CDR2 FQGNSA. There are 15 residues in the CDR3. Trimming pared 5 bases from V and 6 bases from J, leaving 17 bases between. The DNA for the CDR3 is TGTGCCAGCAGCCCCGGAGGTAGGGTGGGTCAGCCCCAGCATTTT. It codes for CASSPGGRVGQPQHF.

The chain employs TRBV5-4 and TRBJ2-1; D may be TRBD2 (5 bases). This CDR3 is 13 amino acids long. The ends were cut back, 4 bases at V and 6 bases at J, with 11 bases in the middle. Germline V CDR1 and CDR2: SGHNT, YYREEE (reference sequence). The CDR3 sequence is CASSVRDPNEQFF. The CDR3 bases are TGTGCCAGCAGCGTCCGGGATCCCAATGAGCAGTTCTTC.

The sample holds a few counts of this clone. The chain employs TRBV6-5 and TRBJ1-1; D is ambiguous. Germline V CDR1 and CDR2: MNHEY, SVGAGI. The CDR3 consists of 13 residues. Trimming took 5 bases from V and 10 from J, leaving 17 bases between them. CDR3 nucleotides: TGTGCCAGCAGTCCCTACCGGGTCGCAGCAGCTTTCTTT. It is translated as CASSPYRVAAAFF.

With regard to this clone: The same CDR3 can be traced to other DNA sequences in this sample. The V call is TRBV5-4, the J call TRBJ1-1; TRBD1 is a possible D gene (5 bases). CDR3 length equals 14 residues. The germline V gene encodes CDR1 SGHNT and CDR2 YYREEE (reference sequence). The germline V and J ends were trimmed by 2 bases and 1 base, with 9 bases remaining between them. Written as DNA, the CDR3 is TGTGCCAGCAGCTTCTCTACAGGGAACACTGAAGCTTTCTTT. It encodes CASSFSTGNTEAFF.

The gene calls are TRBV6-5 and TRBJ2-2; 7 nucleotides agree with TRBD2. V shed 11 bases, J shed 2 bases, and the junction held 5 bases outside the gene matches. CDR3 length: 13 residues. Germline V gene data show CDR1 as MNHEY and CDR2 as SVGAGI. This CDR3 is CAAGDENTGELFF. CDR3 in DNA: TGTGCCGCGGGGGACGAAAACACCGGGGAGCTGTTTTTT.

J is TRBJ2-2 and V is TRBV27, with 8 bases fitting TRBD1. The CDR3 is made up of 18 amino acids. The germline gives CDR1 MNHEY, CDR2 SMNVEV (reference sequence). The junction had 17 bases not matched to a gene; V was cut back by 8 bases and J by 3 bases. The CDR3 protein is CASGRLVRGLVDTGELFF. CDR3 DNA: TGTGCCAGCGGGCGCCTTGTCAGGGGGCTGGTGGACACCGGGGAGCTGTTTTTT.

The V and J genes are TRBV19 and TRBJ1-2; D is perhaps TRBD1 (6 bases). Germline V lookup: CDR1 LNHDA, CDR2 SQIVND (reference sequence). The CDR3 contains 21 residues. Trimming stripped 4 bases from V and 2 bases from J, with 32 bases between. DNA of the CDR3: TGTGCCAGTAGTACCTACCGGGACACATCCCTGGCCGCCCGACTAAACTATGGCTACACCTTC. Translation gives CASSTYRDTSLAARLNYGYTF.

The genes are TRBV5-1 and TRBJ1-1; TRBD1 is a possible D gene (6 bases). CDR1 and CDR2 (germline): SGHRS, YFSETQ. Trimming removed 5 bases from V and 1 base from J, with 9 bases in between. The CDR3 spans 13 residues. The CDR3 loop reads CASRIQGNTEAFF. The CDR3 DNA reads as TGCGCCAGCAGGATACAGGGGAACACTGAAGCTTTCTTT.

This clone was counted a few times. The CDR3 spells CASTPRLGAEGTDTQYF. CDR3 nucleotide sequence: TGTGCCAGCACCCCCCGGTTGGGGGCAGAAGGCACAGATACGCAGTATTTT. This chain uses TRBV27 with TRBJ2-3, with a weak D call TRBD1 (6 bases). The ends were cut back, 7 bases at V and 1 base at J, with 21 bases in the middle. This CDR3 contains 17 residues. Germline V gives CDR1 MNHEY, CDR2 SMNVEV (reference sequence).

The chain combines TRBV29-1 with TRBJ1-1, with D tentatively TRBD1 (5 bases). Trimming shortened V by 5 bases and J by 1 base, and 17 bases separated the two germline ends. The CDR3 runs 15 residues. Germline values: CDR1 SQVTM, CDR2 ANQGSEA. The CDR3 sequence: CSVTVQGNRNTEAFF. The CDR3 region has the DNA TGCAGCGTTACGGTCCAGGGCAACCGGAACACTGAAGCTTTCTTT.

The chain recombines TRBV29-1 with TRBJ1-1; 7 bases fit TRBD1. V lost 1 base to trimming and J lost 6 bases; unmatched junction nucleotides: 2. CDR3 length: 12 residues. Looked up from germline, CDR1 is SQVTM and CDR2 is ANQGSEA. This CDR3 reads CSVEGQGAEAFF. CDR3 DNA: TGCAGCGTTGAAGGACAGGGAGCTGAAGCTTTCTTT.

The chain has TRBV25-1 and TRBJ2-1, with a tentative D call TRBD2 (5 bases). In germline, CDR1 is MGHDK, CDR2 SYGVNS. The V end was cut by 8 bases, the J end by 16 bases, with 27 bases between. This CDR3 has 14 residues. CDR3 nucleotide sequence: TGTGCCAGCTCAAGCGGTTCTAGCCCTAAACGGGATTTCTTC. It is translated as CASSSGSSPKRDFF.

This chain joins TRBV11-2 and TRBJ2-5; tentatively, D is TRBD2 (5 bases). Between the trimmed V and J ends, which lost 1 base and 11 bases, there was a span of 11 bases. This CDR3 contains 12 residues. Looked up from germline, CDR1 is SGHAT and CDR2 is FQNNGV. The CDR3 DNA reads as TGTGCCAGCAGCTTAGCACTCGGGGAGCAGTACTTC. Its protein product is CASSLALGEQYF.

This clone was observed a handful of times. As DNA, the CDR3 is TGTGCCAGCAGTTACTCGCTGACAAACAATGAGCAGTTCTTC. This encodes CASSYSLTNNEQFF. The chain uses TRBV6-6 and TRBJ2-1; D unclear. The CDR3 consists of 14 residues. Trimming took 0 bases from V and 5 from J, leaving 8 bases between them. The germline V gene encodes CDR1 MNHNY and CDR2 SVGAGI (reference sequence).

The chain links TRBV27 to TRBJ1-1; possibly TRBD1 for D (5 bases). The V gene's germline CDR1 is MNHEY and CDR2 SMNVEV (reference sequence). The V gene lost 7 bases and the J gene lost 2 bases, with 11 bases spanning the gap. The CDR3 sequence is 13 residues long. Here the CDR3 reads CASKWQGNTEAFF. CDR3 DNA: TGTGCCAGCAAGTGGCAGGGTAACACTGAAGCTTTCTTT.

The chain carries TRBV15 and TRBJ1-4, with TRBD1 identical over 11 bases. This CDR3 has 14 residues. J lost 7 bases, V lost 3 bases, and 1 base had no gene match. CDR1 and CDR2 from the germline V gene are LNHNV and YYDKDF (reference sequence). The CDR3 DNA follows: TGTGCCACCAGCAGGGACAGGGGGCGTGAAAAACTGTTTTTT. This codes for CATSRDRGREKLFF.

This clone has just a few counts. The chain carries TRBV19 and TRBJ1-5; D possibly corresponds to TRBD1 (6 bases). V lost 8 bases and J 6 bases, leaving 20 bases between the germline ends. Germline CDR1 reads LNHDA; CDR2 reads SQIVND (reference sequence). This CDR3 is built from 15 residues. Here the CDR3 DNA reads TGTGCCAGTGCTCAAGGGGGGGCGCAGGGTCAGCCCCAGCATTTT. Protein: CASAQGGAQGQPQHF. Full variable domain (missing parts from reference TRBV19 and TRBJ1-5): DGGITQSPKYLFRKEGQNVTLSCEQNLNHDAMYWYRQDPGQGLRLIYYSQIVNDFQKGDIAEGYSVSREKKESFPLTVTSAQKNPTAFYLCASAQGGAQGQPQHFGDGTRLSIL.

This clone was picked up a small number of times. This chain links TRBV12-1 with TRBJ1-1; the DNA was not used to check the table's D call, TRBD1. TRBV12-1 constitutes a pseudogene. The CDR3 covers 14 residues. CDR3 in DNA: TGTGCCAGCAGCTGGGGACAGGGGGACACTGAAGCTTTCTTT. Its protein is CASSWGQGDTEAFF.

The V gene is TRBV5-4, the J gene TRBJ2-5, with 9 bases fitting TRBD1. The CDR3 is 14 residues long. Trimming removed 0 bases from V and 5 bases from J; junction bases left unmatched: 2. CDR1 SGHNT and CDR2 YYREEE come from the germline V gene (reference sequence). CDR3 coding DNA: TGTGCCAGCAGCTTGGCGACAGGGGGGGAGACCCAGTACTTC. Residues: CASSLATGGETQYF.

V and J are TRBV19 and TRBJ2-1; D might be TRBD1 (6 bases). Germline loops: CDR1 LNHDA, CDR2 SQIVND (reference sequence). The CDR3 extends over 14 amino acids. V was clipped by 6 bases and J by 5 bases, with 14 bases between them. The CDR3 DNA follows: TGTGCCAGTAGGGAAATGGGGGCGGACAATGAGCAGTTCTTC. Encoded protein: CASREMGADNEQFF.